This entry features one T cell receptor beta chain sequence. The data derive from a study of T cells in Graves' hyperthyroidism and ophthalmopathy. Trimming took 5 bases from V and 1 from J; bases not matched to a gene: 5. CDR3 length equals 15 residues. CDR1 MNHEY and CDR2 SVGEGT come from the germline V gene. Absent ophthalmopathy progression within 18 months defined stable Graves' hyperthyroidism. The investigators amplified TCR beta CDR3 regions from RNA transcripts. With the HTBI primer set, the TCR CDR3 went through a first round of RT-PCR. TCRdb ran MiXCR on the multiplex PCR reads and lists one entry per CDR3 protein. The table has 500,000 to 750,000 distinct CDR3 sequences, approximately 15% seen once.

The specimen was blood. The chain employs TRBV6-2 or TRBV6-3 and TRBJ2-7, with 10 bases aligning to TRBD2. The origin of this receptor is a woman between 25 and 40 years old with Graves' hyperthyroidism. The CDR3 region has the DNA TGTGCCAGCAGTATCGGGACTAGCGTTTCCTACGAGCAGTACTTC. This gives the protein CASSIGTSVSYEQYF.